Each of the 28 T cell receptor beta chains below was sequenced from the same sample in a study of response to subunit inactivated influenza vaccine. TCRdb itself ran the RT-PCR reads through MiXCR, one entry per CDR3 protein. The table includes some 540,000 distinct CDR3 sequences, roughly 25% detected once. The same data also contributed to another study, on T cells expressing NK-cell markers. That work states: UMIs accompanied the 5'RACE template switching by which TCR beta cDNA was made.

Sequences were derived from CD4+ T cells sorted from PBMCs, sampled 12 days after vaccination. These receptor sequences come from a man in his fifties or sixties who received an inactivated influenza vaccine.

The J gene is TRBJ1-6, the V gene TRBV30; 7 bases are shared with TRBD1. The germline V gene has CDR1 GTSNPN and CDR2 SVGIG (reference sequence). Trimming cost V 0 bases and J 5 bases; bases outside gene matches: 7. This CDR3 has 16 residues. The CDR3 sequence is CAWSVGGQRNNSPLHF. In nucleotides, the CDR3 is TGTGCCTGGAGTGTAGGGGGACAGCGAAATAATTCACCCCTCCACTTT.

The chain links TRBV29-1 to TRBJ2-1; TRBD2 might be the D (6 bases). The germline V gene encodes CDR1 SQVTM and CDR2 ANQGSEA. Trimming left V 3 bases short and J 13 bases short, with 13 bases between. CDR3 length: 11 residues. CDR3 residues: CSVDQRAAQFF. As DNA, the CDR3 is TGCAGCGTTGACCAGCGGGCGGCACAGTTCTTC.

The J gene is TRBJ1-1, the V gene TRBV20-1, with TRBD1 matching 9 bases. Germline V gene data show CDR1 as DFQATT and CDR2 as SNEGSKA (reference sequence). The trim removed 5 bases at V and 2 bases at J, leaving 9 bases unmatched. This CDR3 comprises 15 residues. Here the CDR3 reads CSAPGTGSTNTEAFF. Here the CDR3 DNA reads TGCAGTGCTCCCGGGACAGGGAGTACCAACACTGAAGCTTTCTTT.

V usage is TRBV5-5 and J usage is TRBJ2-3; D possibly corresponds to TRBD2 (6 bases). The germline CDR1 and CDR2 sequences are SGHKS and YYEKEE (reference sequence). Trimming cost V 4 bases and J 2 bases, with 17 bases left between them. CDR3 length: 16 residues. CDR3 nucleotide sequence: TGTGCCAGCAGCCGACCTCCGGGACTGTTCACAGATACGCAGTATTTT. Encoded protein: CASSRPPGLFTDTQYF.

This clonotype was recorded many times. The chain couples TRBV12-3 or TRBV12-4 to TRBJ2-2; a weak D match, TRBD2 (6 bases). Trimming left V 3 bases short and J 0 bases short, with 8 bases between. The CDR3 has 15 amino acids. The CDR3: CASSFRGANTGELFF. CDR3 nucleotide sequence: TGTGCCAGCAGTTTTCGCGGGGCGAACACCGGGGAGCTGTTTTTT.

The gene calls are TRBV10-3 and TRBJ1-4; D unresolved. This CDR3 is built from 13 residues. Germline V gives CDR1 ENHRY, CDR2 SYGVKD. V was pared by 6 bases and J by 5 bases, with 10 bases between. The CDR3 region is CAISSGLNEKLFF. The CDR3 DNA reads as TGTGCCATCAGCTCCGGTCTCAATGAAAAACTGTTTTTT.

The CDR3 region has the DNA TGCAGTGGGTTGAGGGACAGGGGATACGAGCAGTACTTC. Its protein is CSGLRDRGYEQYF. The rearrangement uses TRBV20-1 and TRBJ2-7; 10 nucleotides agree with TRBD1. This CDR3 is built from 13 residues. Germline V gene sequence: CDR1 DFQATT, CDR2 SNEGSKA (reference sequence). V was clipped by 7 bases and J by 4 bases; unmatched bases: 7.

This chain uses TRBV4-3 with TRBJ2-1, with TRBD1 identical over 8 bases. CDR1 LGHNA and CDR2 YSLEER come from the germline V gene. Trimming at V came to 3 bases and at J to 3 bases, leaving 7 bases not matched to a gene. The CDR3 totals 16 residues. The CDR3 sequence is CASSHGLGQGYNEQFF. The DNA of the CDR3 is TGCGCCAGCAGCCACGGGCTCGGACAGGGCTACAATGAGCAGTTCTTC.

This clonotype was observed many times. V usage is TRBV29-1 and J usage is TRBJ2-5; a weak D match, TRBD1 (5 bases). The CDR3 is 12 residues long. In germline, CDR1 is SQVTM, CDR2 ANQGSEA. V shed 7 bases and J shed 1 base, with 10 bases lying between them. This CDR3 reads CSGQLSQETQYF. CDR3 nucleotides: TGCAGCGGACAGCTGAGCCAAGAGACCCAGTACTTC.

This clonotype was observed a few times. The chain couples TRBV20-1 to TRBJ2-3, with a weak D call TRBD2 (6 bases). The CDR3 has 10 amino acids. Germline V lookup: CDR1 DFQATT, CDR2 SNEGSKA (reference sequence). CDR3 nucleotide sequence: TGCACAGGAGGGACAGATACGCAGTATTTT. It yields the protein CTGGTDTQYF.

The chain recombines TRBV5-1 with TRBJ2-7; 8 positions agree with TRBD1. Germline assignment: CDR1 SGHRS and CDR2 YFSETQ. CDR3 size: 13 residues. The junction had 9 bases not matched to a gene; V was cut back by 7 bases and J by 6 bases. Written as DNA, the CDR3 is TGCGCCAGCGGACAGGGAGATGGGAGCGAGCAGTACTTC. It specifies CASGQGDGSEQYF.

This chain's CDR3 is CASSWSIYEQYF. The CDR3 DNA follows: TGTGCCAGCAGCTGGTCTATTTACGAGCAGTACTTC. This rearrangement joins TRBV2 to TRBJ2-7; no reliable D call. Germline CDR1 reads SNHLY; CDR2 reads FYNNEI. The CDR3 is 12 residues long. V shed 6 bases and J shed 4 bases, with 10 bases lying between them.

The gene calls are TRBV20-1 and TRBJ1-1; D unclear. The V gene's germline CDR1 is DFQATT and CDR2 SNEGSKA (reference sequence). This CDR3 has 13 residues. V lost 5 bases and J lost 6, with 16 bases in between. CDR3 DNA: TGCAGTGCTGAAGGCGCGACGCCAGCTGAAGCTTTCTTT. Its protein is CSAEGATPAEAFF.

This clonotype was counted only a few times. The rearrangement uses TRBV7-2 and TRBJ2-1, with 8 bases that match TRBD2. Trimming removed 5 bases from V and 6 bases from J; junction bases left unmatched: 6. Germline CDR1 is SGHTA and CDR2 is FQGNSA. The CDR3 runs to 14 residues. This CDR3 reads CASSRSGNTNEQFF. CDR3 bases: TGTGCCAGCAGCCGTAGCGGGAATACCAATGAGCAGTTCTTC.

In DNA, the CDR3 is TGCGCCAGCAGCCCCGGTGGTCCCGGGAACATTCAGTACTTC. This codes for CASSPGGPGNIQYF. The gene calls are TRBV5-1 and TRBJ2-4; D not certain. The V gene's germline CDR1 is SGHRS and CDR2 YFSETQ. Trimming shortened V by 4 bases and J by 7 bases, and 15 bases separated the two germline ends. There are 14 residues in the CDR3.

The chain has TRBV11-1 and TRBJ2-6, with D possibly TRBD2 on 6 matching bases. The germline CDR1 and CDR2 sequences are SGHAT and FQDESV (reference sequence). The CDR3 is made up of 19 amino acids. V lost 4 bases and J 0 bases, leaving 19 bases between the germline ends. The CDR3 nucleotides are TGTGCCAGCAGCTCATTACGCGGAGGGGAAAGCTCTGGGGCCAACGTCCTGACTTTC. Translated, it gives CASSSLRGGESSGANVLTF.

This chain joins TRBV12-3 or TRBV12-4 and TRBJ2-1; D not resolved. Trimming removed 5 bases from V and 9 bases from J, with 17 bases in between. This CDR3 spans 14 amino acids. This CDR3 is CASSLAITLGEQFF. CDR3 bases: TGTGCCAGCAGTCTCGCCATAACCTTAGGTGAGCAGTTCTTC.

The rearrangement joins TRBV6-2 or TRBV6-3 to TRBJ1-1, with D uncertain. Germline V gives CDR1 MNHEY, CDR2 SVGEGT. This CDR3 is built from 14 residues. With 6 bases removed from V and 10 bases from J, the gap between germline ends came to 21 bases. CDR3 DNA sequence: TGTGCCAGCAGCCACCCAACTAAACGACCCGCAGCTTTCTTT. Translation: CASSHPTKRPAAFF.

The gene calls are TRBV20-1 and TRBJ2-7, with 12 bases matching TRBD2. The trim removed 2 bases at V and 9 bases at J, leaving 11 bases unmatched. This CDR3 comprises 15 residues. Germline V CDR1 and CDR2: DFQATT, SNEGSKA (reference sequence). This CDR3 is CSARQGLLAGGPQYF. For the CDR3, the DNA is TGCAGTGCTAGACAGGGACTCCTAGCGGGAGGGCCGCAGTACTTC.

This rearrangement joins TRBV7-2 to TRBJ1-4, with 7 bases lining up with TRBD1. V lost 5 bases and J lost 8; bases outside the gene matches: 11. The length of the CDR3 is 15 residues. Germline CDR1 and CDR2: SGHTA and FQGNSA. The CDR3 DNA is TGTGCCAGCAGCCCACGGACAGGACCGGGCGAAAAACTGTTTTTT. The encoded protein is CASSPRTGPGEKLFF.

The chain employs TRBV2 and TRBJ1-1; D uncertain. Per germline, CDR1 SNHLY and CDR2 FYNNEI. V was clipped by 1 base and J by 1 base, with 7 bases between them. This CDR3 has 14 residues. The CDR3 sequence is CASSEDPRNTEAFF. The CDR3 DNA is TGTGCCAGCAGTGAAGACCCCCGGAACACTGAAGCTTTCTTT.

The chain links TRBV6-5 to TRBJ2-1; D may be TRBD1 (6 bases). The germline CDR1 and CDR2 sequences are MNHEY and SVGAGI. The CDR3 totals 16 residues. V lost 0 bases and J lost 7, with 16 bases in between. The CDR3 here is CASSYSRARGMNEQFF. In DNA, the CDR3 is TGTGCCAGCAGTTACTCGAGAGCCAGGGGAATGAATGAGCAGTTCTTC.

The chain joins TRBV24-1 to TRBJ2-2; D not certain. The germline gives CDR1 KGHDR, CDR2 SFDVKD. This CDR3 is built from 15 residues. Between the trimmed V and J ends, which lost 3 bases and 5 bases, there was a span of 12 bases. The chain's CDR3 is CATSDPLSGTGELFF. Here the CDR3 DNA reads TGTGCCACCAGTGATCCTCTATCGGGTACCGGGGAGCTGTTTTTT.

The V gene is TRBV5-6, the J gene TRBJ1-1; D uncertain. Per germline, CDR1 SGHDT and CDR2 YYEEEE. The CDR3 runs 15 residues. With 2 bases removed from V and 0 bases from J, the gap between germline ends came to 11 bases. CDR3 nucleotide sequence: TGTGCCAGCAGCTTCTTGGTAGGAGTGAACACTGAAGCTTTCTTT. This encodes CASSFLVGVNTEAFF.

This chain links TRBV29-1 with TRBJ1-6, with 8 bases that match TRBD1. The CDR3 runs 17 residues. The V segment lost 6 bases and the J segment 4 bases; nucleotides outside the gene matches: 14. Germline-derived CDR1 and CDR2 are SQVTM and ANQGSEA. CDR3 loop: CSVPIETGATYNSPLHF. CDR3 nucleotides: TGCAGCGTGCCTATAGAGACAGGGGCGACTTATAATTCACCCCTCCACTTT.

V usage is TRBV19 and J usage is TRBJ1-1; 10 bases fit TRBD1. CDR3 length: 16 residues. CDR1 and CDR2 from the germline V gene are LNHDA and SQIVND (reference sequence). The J segment lost 2 bases and the V segment lost 6 bases, leaving 9 bases of the junction unmatched. The CDR3 sequence: CASRISGTGANTEAFF. CDR3 bases: TGTGCCAGTAGAATATCCGGGACAGGGGCCAACACTGAAGCTTTCTTT.

This clonotype has ten or more counts. The V call is TRBV29-1, the J call TRBJ2-1; D may be TRBD1 (7 bases). The CDR3 extends over 15 amino acids. V was cut by 3 bases and J by 4 bases, with 16 bases left in between. CDR1 and CDR2 (germline): SQVTM, ANQGSEA. The CDR3 DNA sequence: TGCAGCGTTGACGCGGGACAGAGCTATTACAATGAGCAGTTCTTC. Its protein is CSVDAGQSYYNEQFF.

This clonotype has more than one count but fewer than ten. At one end, the junction sequence differs from germline, possibly due to a read error. V and J are TRBV20-1 and TRBJ2-2; possible D gene TRBD1, 6 bases. The CDR3 has 12 amino acids. Germline V gives CDR1 DFQATT, CDR2 SNEGSKA (reference sequence). Here the CDR3 reads CSARQKKGELFF. In DNA form, the CDR3 reads TGCAGTGCTAGACAGAAGAAGGGGGAGCTGTTCTTT.